This note documents a single T cell receptor (beta chain) sequence. Clones were read by immunoSEQ multiplex PCR, and TCRdb kept only the in-frame ones, dropping some. The sample shows about 230,000 clones, around 83% of them seen only once. V gave up 3 bases and J gave up 2 bases, with 13 bases separating them. This CDR3 contains 15 residues. The germline V gene encodes CDR1 LGHDT and CDR2 YNNKEL (reference sequence). The sample belongs to a study of blood T cell repertoires in COVID-19. Material: peripheral blood. J is TRBJ2-5 and V is TRBV3-1 (or the pseudogene TRBV3-2), with D possibly TRBD1 on 6 matching bases. The sequence was obtained from a woman aged 50 to 60 with acute or convalescent COVID-19. CDR3 DNA: TGTGCCAGCAGCCAGGGGGCTCTGACTCAAGAGACCCAGTACTTC. Protein product: CASSQGALTQETQYF.